The clone carrying this T cell receptor beta chain was detected only once. Seattle's cohort entered during active infection and was followed longitudinally. In the authors' methods: Using reference gene primer amplification, nucleated cell counts were estimated. Here immunoSEQ multiplex PCR was the method, and the copy in TCRdb shows in-frame clones only, minus some. That table is the source of V, J and clone size, and D and trimming were worked out from the DNA. The sample holds about 260,000 clones, about 88% seen once. This entry belongs to a study of blood T cell repertoires in COVID-19. Turning to the study itself: Acute-phase and convalescent COVID-19 samples originated in the United States, Italy and Spain.

The germline V gene encodes CDR1 SGHNT and CDR2 YYREEE (reference sequence). This CDR3 has 13 residues. The V and J ends lost 0 bases and 0 bases respectively, with 3 bases between them. The chain joins TRBV5-4 to TRBJ1-2; D remains unclear. This receptor was taken from a woman aged 25 to 39 with COVID-19, enrolled during active disease. Sequences were obtained from peripheral blood. CDR3 loop: CASSLDTNYGYTF. The CDR3 DNA sequence: TGTGCCAGCAGCTTGGATACTAACTATGGCTACACCTTC.